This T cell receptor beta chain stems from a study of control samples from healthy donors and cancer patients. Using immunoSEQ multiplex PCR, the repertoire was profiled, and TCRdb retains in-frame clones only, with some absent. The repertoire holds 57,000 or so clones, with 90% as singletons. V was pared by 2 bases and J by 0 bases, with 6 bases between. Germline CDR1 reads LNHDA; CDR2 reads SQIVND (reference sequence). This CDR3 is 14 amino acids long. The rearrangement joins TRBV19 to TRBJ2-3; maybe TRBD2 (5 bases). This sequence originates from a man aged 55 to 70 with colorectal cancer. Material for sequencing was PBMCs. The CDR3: CASSIRTSTDTQYF. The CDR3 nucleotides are TGTGCCAGTAGTATACGGACTAGCACAGATACGCAGTATTTT.